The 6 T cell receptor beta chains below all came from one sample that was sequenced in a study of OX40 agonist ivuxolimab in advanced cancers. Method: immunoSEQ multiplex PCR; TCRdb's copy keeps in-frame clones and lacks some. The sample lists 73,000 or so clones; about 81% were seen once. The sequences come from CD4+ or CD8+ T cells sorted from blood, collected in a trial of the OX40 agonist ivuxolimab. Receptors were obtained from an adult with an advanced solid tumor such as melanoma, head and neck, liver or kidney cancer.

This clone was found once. Here the CDR3 reads CASSERSIGSTDTQYF. The DNA for the CDR3 is TGTGCCAGCAGCGAACGTAGTATAGGGAGCACAGATACGCAGTATTTT. The chain combines TRBV9 with TRBJ2-3; no reliable D call. The germline V gene has CDR1 SGDLS and CDR2 YYNGEE. The CDR3 consists of 16 residues. Trimming took 3 bases from V and 0 from J, leaving 14 bases between them.

CDR3 bases: TGCGCCAGCAGTGAGCCCCGAAGCGACCCTGGGGCCAACGTCCTGACTTTC. Protein sequence: CASSEPRSDPGANVLTF. V is TRBV10-1 and J is TRBJ2-6; D call uncertain. CDR3 length: 17 amino acids. Germline V CDR1 and CDR2: WNHNN, SYGVQD (reference sequence). V lost 2 bases to trimming and J lost 2 bases, with 13 bases between them.

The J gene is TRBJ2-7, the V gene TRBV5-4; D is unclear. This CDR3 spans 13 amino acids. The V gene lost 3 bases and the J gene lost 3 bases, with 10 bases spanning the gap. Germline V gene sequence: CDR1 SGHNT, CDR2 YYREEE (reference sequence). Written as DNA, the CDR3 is TGTGCCAGCAGCTACGGACGGATCTACGAGCAGTACTTC. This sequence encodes CASSYGRIYEQYF. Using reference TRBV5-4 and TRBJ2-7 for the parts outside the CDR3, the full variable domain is ETGVTQSPTHLIKTRGQQVTLRCSSQSGHNTVSWYQQALGQGPQFIFQYYREEENGRGNFPPRFSGLQFPNYSSELNVNALELDDSALYLCASSYGRIYEQYFGPGTRLTVT.

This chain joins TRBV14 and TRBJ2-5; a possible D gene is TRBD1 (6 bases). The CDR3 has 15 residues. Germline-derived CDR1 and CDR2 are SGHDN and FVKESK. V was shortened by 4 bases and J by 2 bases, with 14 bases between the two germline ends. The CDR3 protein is CASSPGTKVQETQYF. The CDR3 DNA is TGTGCCAGCAGCCCCGGGACAAAAGTTCAAGAGACCCAGTACTTC.

The CDR3 DNA follows: TGTGCCAGCAGCCCGGACAGGGGGGGTTACGAGCAGTACTTC. Translated: CASSPDRGGYEQYF. V gene TRBV25-1 combines with J gene TRBJ2-7; TRBD1 matches 10 bases. With V trimmed by 6 bases and J by 4 bases, 6 bases remained unmatched. CDR3 size: 14 residues. Germline V gives CDR1 MGHDK, CDR2 SYGVNS.

The CDR3 loop reads CSVVFVRGYTF. In nucleotides, the CDR3 is TGCAGCGTTGTCTTCGTCAGGGGCTACACCTTC. The rearrangement links TRBV29-1 to TRBJ1-2; the D is unclear. Germline V gives CDR1 SQVTM, CDR2 ANQGSEA. V lost 4 bases, J lost 8 bases, and 11 bases lay in between. The CDR3 length is 11 residues.